This is a list of T cell receptor beta chains from one sample in a study of cytomegalovirus exposure and HLA in healthy donors. Data came from immunoSEQ multiplex PCR; TCRdb stores just in-frame clones and leaves some out. The sample consists of hundreds of thousands of clones, roughly 79% of them appearing once. The sequencing input was PBMCs. These receptors came from a male donor in good health and CMV-seronegative. The CDR3 runs from the conserved cysteine through the conserved F or W. The D gene is left open where the match is weak. Clone size is shown for a subset of rows, as once, few, many or a class of expanded clone.

CDR3 length	D gene	J gene	V gene	clone size	CDR3 protein	CDR3 DNA
16	TRBD1	TRBJ2-7	TRBV4-3	.	CASSQDGEGQGNEQYF	TGCGCCAGCAGCCAAGATGGTGAGGGACAGGGGAACGAGCAGTACTTC
14	.	TRBJ2-3	TRBV7-2	.	CASSWSGGSDTQYF	TGTGCCAGCAGCTGGAGTGGGGGCTCAGATACGCAGTATTTT
13	TRBD1	TRBJ2-7	TRBV6-5	.	CATAGQVSYEQYF	TGTGCCACCGCGGGACAGGTCTCCTACGAGCAGTACTTC
16	TRBD2	TRBJ2-1	TRBV5-1	few	CASSSPSGRDYNEQFF	TGCGCCAGCAGCTCACCTAGCGGGAGGGACTACAATGAGCAGTTCTTC
14	.	TRBJ2-7	TRBV6-5	.	CASSARDNSYEQYF	TGTGCCAGCAGTGCAAGGGACAACTCCTACGAGCAGTACTTC
15	.	TRBJ2-1	TRBV5-4	few	CASSFPRTLYNEQFF	TGTGCCAGCAGCTTCCCCCGGACACTCTACAATGAGCAGTTCTTC
12	.	TRBJ1-4	TRBV6-6	.	CASRIRGEKLFF	TGTGCCAGCAGGATTAGAGGGGAAAAACTGTTTTTT
12	.	TRBJ1-1	TRBV4-3	few	CASTDASAEAFF	TGCGCCAGCACCGACGCCAGCGCTGAAGCTTTCTTT
12	TRBD1	TRBJ2-7	TRBV27	.	CASSDRGYEQYF	TGTGCCAGCAGTGACAGGGGGTACGAGCAGTACTTC
19	TRBD1	TRBJ2-3	TRBV2	few	CATKRVGGIGTGGTDTQYF	TGTGCAACCAAGAGGGTGGGAGGAATTGGGACAGGAGGCACAGATACGCAGTATTTT
13	.	TRBJ1-1	TRBV6-4	few	CASSPTIQGTAFF	TGTGCCAGCAGTCCTACCATCCAGGGGACAGCTTTCTTT
13	TRBD1	TRBJ1-1	TRBV29-1	.	CSVRQGMNTEAFF	TGCAGCGTTAGACAGGGTATGAACACTGAAGCTTTCTTT
14	TRBD2	TRBJ2-7	TRBV5-1	.	CASSGRGGAYEQYF	TGCGCCAGCAGCGGACGCGGGGGGGCCTACGAGCAGTACTTC
14	.	TRBJ1-1	TRBV7-9	.	CASSFGQINTEAFF	TGTGCCAGCAGCTTCGGACAAATAAACACTGAAGCTTTCTTT
18	TRBD2	TRBJ2-5	TRBV6-1	.	CASSAGQGLAGGVETQYF	TGTGCCAGCAGTGCGGGACAGGGACTAGCGGGGGGTGTAGAGACCCAGTACTTC
14	.	TRBJ1-1	TRBV7-2	.	CASSPFDRGTEAFF	TGTGCCAGCAGCCCATTCGACCGGGGCACTGAAGCTTTCTTT
14	TRBD1	TRBJ2-3	TRBV27	.	CASSDRADTDTQYF	TGTGCCAGCAGTGACAGGGCCGACACAGATACGCAGTATTTT
14	TRBD1	TRBJ1-2	TRBV28	.	CASSGGQGGDGYTF	TGTGCCAGCAGTGGAGGACAGGGCGGGGACGGCTACACCTTC
13	.	TRBJ1-2	TRBV18	once	CASSLSRDMGYTF	TGTGCCAGCTCGCTATCCCGGGACATGGGCTACACCTTC
16	TRBD1	TRBJ2-1	TRBV5-1	once	CASSFRQGTGYNEQFF	TGCGCCAGCAGCTTCCGCCAGGGGACAGGGTACAATGAGCAGTTCTTC
14	TRBD2	TRBJ2-7	TRBV9	.	CASSLPGLEHEQYF	TGTGCCAGCAGCCTCCCGGGACTAGAGCACGAGCAGTACTTC
13	.	TRBJ1-4	TRBV7-7	few	CASSLSLNEKLFF	TGTGCCAGCAGCTTATCCCTTAATGAAAAACTGTTTTTT
14	TRBD1	TRBJ1-1	TRBV7-9	.	CASSFGTAGTEAFF	TGTGCCAGCAGTTTCGGGACAGCGGGCACTGAAGCTTTCTTT
15	.	TRBJ1-2	TRBV15	once	CATSSFWTELNGYTF	TGTGCCACCAGCAGTTTCTGGACAGAACTCAATGGCTACACCTTC
14	.	TRBJ1-5	TRBV9	.	CASSVFGEGQPQHF	TGTGCCAGCAGCGTATTCGGGGAAGGGCAGCCCCAGCATTTT
12	.	TRBJ2-5	TRBV18	.	CASSLPGETQYF	TGTGCCAGCTCACTCCCCGGGGAGACCCAGTACTTC
16	TRBD2	TRBJ2-2	TRBV28	few	CASSLGTNTNTGELFF	TGTGCCAGCAGCCTTGGGACTAATACGAACACCGGGGAGCTGTTTTTT
15	TRBD1	TRBJ2-7	TRBV27	.	CASSLYRGYSYEQYF	TGTGCCAGCAGTTTATACAGGGGCTACTCCTACGAGCAGTACTTC
13	.	TRBJ1-1	TRBV14	.	CASSQNRNTEAFF	TGTGCCAGCAGCCAGAACAGGAACACTGAAGCTTTCTTT
12	.	TRBJ2-2	TRBV5-1	.	CASRQGSGELFF	TGCGCCAGCAGGCAGGGATCCGGGGAGCTGTTTTTT
14	TRBD1	TRBJ2-7	TRBV10-3	.	CAIGPGGSRGEQYF	TGTGCCATCGGCCCAGGGGGCTCCCGTGGCGAGCAGTACTTC
16	TRBD1	TRBJ2-5	TRBV7-9	.	CASSSGDRGHQETQYF	TGTGCCAGCAGCTCCGGGGACAGGGGCCACCAAGAGACCCAGTACTTC
14	TRBD1	TRBJ1-2	TRBV5-1	.	CASSGGQGFSGYTF	TGCGCCAGCAGCGGGGGACAGGGATTCTCTGGCTACACCTTC
19	.	TRBJ2-7	TRBV11-3	.	CASSLKSPCRTVISCEQYF	TGTGCCAGCAGCTTAAAAAGTCCATGCCGGACAGTAATATCATGCGAGCAGTACTTC
15	.	TRBJ2-7	TRBV4-3	.	CASSQDRYSSYEQYF	TGCGCCAGCAGCCAAGACCGGTACAGTTCCTACGAGCAGTACTTC
14	.	TRBJ1-2	TRBV5-6	few	CASTEGGANYGYTF	TGTGCCAGCACGGAGGGAGGGGCTAACTATGGCTACACCTTC
14	.	TRBJ1-5	TRBV19	.	CASSIRDTLQPQHF	TGTGCCAGTAGTATTAGGGACACTCTTCAGCCCCAGCATTTT
15	TRBD1	TRBJ2-2	TRBV5-4	.	CASRQGARDTGELFF	TGTGCCAGCCGGCAGGGGGCGCGGGACACCGGGGAGCTGTTTTTT
12	.	TRBJ2-5	TRBV28	.	CASSFRAETQYF	TGTGCCAGCAGTTTCAGGGCGGAGACCCAGTACTTC
13	.	TRBJ1-2	TRBV30	.	CAWSAAGPYGYTF	TGTGCCTGGAGTGCTGCAGGCCCCTATGGCTACACCTTC
13	TRBD1	TRBJ2-5	TRBV5-4	.	CASSRTGTQGQYF	TGTGCCAGCAGTCGGACAGGGACCCAGGGGCAGTACTTC
15	.	TRBJ1-1	TRBV18	.	CASSPGGATYTEAFF	TGTGCCAGCTCACCAGGGGGGGCCACCTACACTGAAGCTTTCTTT
17	.	TRBJ1-5	TRBV2	.	CASSRGTPIYSNQPQHF	TGTGCCAGCAGCAGGGGCACTCCAATTTACAGCAATCAGCCCCAGCATTTT
13	TRBD1	TRBJ1-2	TRBV28	.	CASSSDRAGGYTF	TGTGCCAGCAGTTCCGACAGGGCCGGTGGCTACACCTTC
11	.	TRBJ2-1	TRBV13	.	CASSYKWEQFF	TGTGCCAGCAGCTACAAATGGGAGCAGTTCTTC
12	.	TRBJ1-2	TRBV25-1	.	CASRGADYGYTF	TGTGCCAGCAGGGGAGCGGACTATGGCTACACCTTC
14	.	TRBJ2-3	TRBV6-1	.	CASSVAGSADTQYF	TGTGCCAGCAGTGTAGCAGGGAGCGCAGATACGCAGTATTTT
16	TRBD2	TRBJ2-7	TRBV28	.	CASSGTSGRIAYEQYF	TGTGCCAGCAGCGGGACTAGCGGGAGGATAGCCTACGAGCAGTACTTC
20	TRBD1	TRBJ2-6	TRBV13	few	CASSLPKDRAPFSGANVLTF	TGTGCCAGCAGCTTACCTAAGGACAGGGCCCCGTTCTCTGGGGCCAACGTCCTGACTTTC
19	TRBD2	TRBJ2-4	TRBV2	few	CASRALGSGGLLAKNIQYF	TGTGCCAGCAGGGCTCTTGGTAGCGGGGGGCTTCTAGCCAAAAACATTCAGTACTTC
18	.	TRBJ2-1	TRBV27	.	CASSSYLGPGGSYNEQFF	TGTGCCAGCAGTTCTTACCTCGGCCCCGGCGGCTCCTACAATGAGCAGTTCTTC
15	.	TRBJ1-2	TRBV27	.	CASSTKTGALYGYTF	TGTGCCAGCAGTACTAAGACAGGTGCACTCTATGGCTACACCTTC
13	.	TRBJ1-2	TRBV6-5	.	CASSPEQTYGYTF	TGTGCCAGCAGTCCGGAACAGACCTATGGCTACACCTTC
14	TRBD1	TRBJ2-2	TRBV30	.	CVNRGPLNTGELFF	TGTGTGAACAGGGGCCCTCTAAACACCGGGGAGCTGTTTTTT
16	.	TRBJ1-1	TRBV10-3	once	CAISEGGGEAIFEAFF	TGTGCCATCAGTGAGGGAGGCGGGGAGGCGATCTTTGAAGCTTTCTTT
13	.	TRBJ1-1	TRBV21-1	.	CASSTTQNTEAFF	TGTGCCAGCAGCACAACACAGAACACTGAAGCTTTCTTT
12	.	TRBJ1-2	TRBV29-1	.	CSVPTGNYGYTF	TGCAGCGTACCCACAGGGAACTATGGCTACACCTTC
14	.	TRBJ2-5	TRBV7-3	.	CASSLIGELGTQYF	TGTGCCAGCAGCTTAATCGGGGAATTGGGGACCCAGTACTTC
14	.	TRBJ2-7	TRBV5-1	.	CASSPSPGNYEQYF	TGCGCCAGCAGCCCGTCTCCAGGGAACTACGAGCAGTACTTC